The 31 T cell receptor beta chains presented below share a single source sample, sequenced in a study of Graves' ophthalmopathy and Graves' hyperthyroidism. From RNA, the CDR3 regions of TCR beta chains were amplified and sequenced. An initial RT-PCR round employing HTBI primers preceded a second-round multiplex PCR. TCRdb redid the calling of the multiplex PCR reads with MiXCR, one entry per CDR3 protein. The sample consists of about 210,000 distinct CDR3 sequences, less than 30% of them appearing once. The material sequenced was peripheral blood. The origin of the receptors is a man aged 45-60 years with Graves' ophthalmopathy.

As DNA, the CDR3 is TGCAGTGCTAGAAAGATACAGGGGACGTCTACCTACGAGCAGTACTTC. It encodes CSARKIQGTSTYEQYF. The rearrangement joins TRBV20-1 to TRBJ2-7, with TRBD1 matching 7 bases. The V segment lost 2 bases and the J segment 2 bases; nucleotides outside the gene matches: 12. The CDR3 is 16 residues long. Germline assignment: CDR1 DFQATT and CDR2 SNEGSKA (reference sequence).

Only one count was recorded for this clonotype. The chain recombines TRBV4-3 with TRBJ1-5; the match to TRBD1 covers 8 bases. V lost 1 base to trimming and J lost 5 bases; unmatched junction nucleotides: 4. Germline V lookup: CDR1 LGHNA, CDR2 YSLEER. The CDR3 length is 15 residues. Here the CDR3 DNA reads TGCGCCAGCAGCCAAGGGACAGGGTGGGATCAGCCCCAGCATTTT. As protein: CASSQGTGWDQPQHF.

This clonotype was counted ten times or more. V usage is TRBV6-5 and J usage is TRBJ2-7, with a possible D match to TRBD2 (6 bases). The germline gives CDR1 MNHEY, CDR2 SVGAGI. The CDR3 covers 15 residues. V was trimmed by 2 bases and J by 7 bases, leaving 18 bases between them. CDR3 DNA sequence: TGTGCCAGCAGTTACGAGGGAGGAGGATCGGGAGAGCAGTACTTC. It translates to CASSYEGGGSGEQYF.

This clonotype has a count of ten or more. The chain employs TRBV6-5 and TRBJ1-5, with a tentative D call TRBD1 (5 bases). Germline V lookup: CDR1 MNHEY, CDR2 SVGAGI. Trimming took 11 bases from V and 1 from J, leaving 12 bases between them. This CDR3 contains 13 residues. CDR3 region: CASGGVSNQPQHF. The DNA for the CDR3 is TGTGCCTCGGGGGGGGTAAGCAATCAGCCCCAGCATTTT.

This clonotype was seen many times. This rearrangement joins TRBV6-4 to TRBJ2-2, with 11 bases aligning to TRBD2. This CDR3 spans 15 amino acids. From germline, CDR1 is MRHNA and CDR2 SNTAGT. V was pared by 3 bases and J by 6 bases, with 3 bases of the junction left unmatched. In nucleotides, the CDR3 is TGTGCCAGCAGTGAATTTAGCGGGAGGGCCGGGGAGCTGTTTTTT. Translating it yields CASSEFSGRAGELFF.

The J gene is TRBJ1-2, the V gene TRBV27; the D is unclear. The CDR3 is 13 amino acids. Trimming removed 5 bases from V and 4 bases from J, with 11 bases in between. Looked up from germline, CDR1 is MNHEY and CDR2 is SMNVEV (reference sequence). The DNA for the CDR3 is TGTGCCAGCAGTCGCGGTAATAGCTATGGCTACACCTTC. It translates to CASSRGNSYGYTF.

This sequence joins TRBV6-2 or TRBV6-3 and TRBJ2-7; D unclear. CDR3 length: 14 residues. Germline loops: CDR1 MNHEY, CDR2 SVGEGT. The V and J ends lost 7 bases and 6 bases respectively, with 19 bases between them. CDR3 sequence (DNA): TGTGCCAGCAAGGTGGGCCTGGATTCCGGCGAGCAGTACTTC. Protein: CASKVGLDSGEQYF.

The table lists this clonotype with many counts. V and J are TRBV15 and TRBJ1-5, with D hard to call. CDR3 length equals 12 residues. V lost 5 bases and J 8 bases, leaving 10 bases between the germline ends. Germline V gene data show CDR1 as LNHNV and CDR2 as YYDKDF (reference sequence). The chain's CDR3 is CATSSGLKPQHF. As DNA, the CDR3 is TGTGCCACCAGCTCCGGCTTGAAGCCCCAGCATTTT.

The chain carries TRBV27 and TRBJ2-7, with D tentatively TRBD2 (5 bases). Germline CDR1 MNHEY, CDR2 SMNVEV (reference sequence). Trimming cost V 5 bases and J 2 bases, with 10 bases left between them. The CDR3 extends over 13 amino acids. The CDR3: CASSGGWPYEQYF. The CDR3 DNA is TGTGCCAGCAGTGGAGGCTGGCCCTACGAGCAGTACTTC.

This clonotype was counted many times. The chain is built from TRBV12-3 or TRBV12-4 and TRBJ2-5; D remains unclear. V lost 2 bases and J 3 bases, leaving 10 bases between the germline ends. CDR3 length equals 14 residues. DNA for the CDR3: TGTGCCAGCAGTTTACCCCTCGGTGAAGAGACCCAGTACTTC. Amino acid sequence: CASSLPLGEETQYF.

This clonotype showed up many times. The CDR3 protein is CASSQDLSGSYEQYF. Written as DNA, the CDR3 is TGTGCCAGCAGCCAAGATCTAAGCGGGAGTTACGAGCAGTACTTC. V is TRBV3-1 and J is TRBJ2-7; TRBD2 matches at 8 bases. Germline values: CDR1 LGHDT, CDR2 YNNKEL (reference sequence). Losses at the gene ends were 0 bases for V and 4 bases for J; bases not matched to a gene: 5. CDR3 length: 15 amino acids.

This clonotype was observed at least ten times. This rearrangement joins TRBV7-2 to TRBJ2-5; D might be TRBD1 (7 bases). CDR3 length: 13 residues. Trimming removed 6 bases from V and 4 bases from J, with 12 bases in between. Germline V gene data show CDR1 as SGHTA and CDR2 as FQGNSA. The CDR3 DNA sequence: TGTGCCAGCAGAGGGGGCGGGATAGAGACCCAGTACTTC. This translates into CASRGGGIETQYF.

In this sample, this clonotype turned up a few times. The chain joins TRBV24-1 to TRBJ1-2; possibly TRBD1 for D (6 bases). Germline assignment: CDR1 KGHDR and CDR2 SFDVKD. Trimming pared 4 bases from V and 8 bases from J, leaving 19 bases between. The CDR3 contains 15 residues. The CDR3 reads CATSEGGLGDMGYTF. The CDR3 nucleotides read TGTGCCACCAGTGAAGGGGGACTGGGTGATATGGGCTACACCTTC.

The CDR3 coding sequence is TGTGCCACCACAGGGACAGGGGGTCAGCCCCAGCATTTT. Translated, it gives CATTGTGGQPQHF. The chain links TRBV6-1 to TRBJ1-5; TRBD1 matches at 11 bases. This CDR3 comprises 13 residues. Germline loops: CDR1 MNHNS, CDR2 SASEGT. The J segment lost 6 bases and the V segment lost 10 bases, leaving 5 bases of the junction unmatched.

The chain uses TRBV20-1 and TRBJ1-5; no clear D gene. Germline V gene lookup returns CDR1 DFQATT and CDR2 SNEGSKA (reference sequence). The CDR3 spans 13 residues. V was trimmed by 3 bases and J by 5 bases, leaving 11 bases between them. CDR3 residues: CSASYYSDQPQHF. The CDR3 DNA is TGCAGTGCTAGCTACTATTCCGATCAGCCCCAGCATTTT.

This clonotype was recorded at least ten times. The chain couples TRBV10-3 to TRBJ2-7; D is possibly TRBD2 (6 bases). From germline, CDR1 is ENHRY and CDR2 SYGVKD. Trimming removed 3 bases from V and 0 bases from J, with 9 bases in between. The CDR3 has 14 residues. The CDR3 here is CAISEAGVSYEQYF. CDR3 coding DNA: TGTGCCATCAGTGAAGCGGGTGTCTCCTACGAGCAGTACTTC.

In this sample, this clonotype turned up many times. This CDR3 is CASSSRVPVVGETQYF. CDR3 sequence (DNA): TGTGCCAGCAGCTCCCGGGTCCCTGTGGTGGGAGAGACCCAGTACTTC. The chain has TRBV7-8 and TRBJ2-5; D not resolved. The germline V gene has CDR1 SGHVS and CDR2 FQNEAQ. The ends were cut back, 4 bases at V and 4 bases at J, with 19 bases in the middle. CDR3 length equals 16 residues.

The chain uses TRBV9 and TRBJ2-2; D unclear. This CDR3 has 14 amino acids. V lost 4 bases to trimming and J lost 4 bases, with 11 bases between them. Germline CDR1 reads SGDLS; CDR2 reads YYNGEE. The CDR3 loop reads CASSPRPSTGELFF. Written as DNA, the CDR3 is TGTGCCAGCAGCCCCCGGCCGTCCACCGGGGAGCTGTTTTTT.

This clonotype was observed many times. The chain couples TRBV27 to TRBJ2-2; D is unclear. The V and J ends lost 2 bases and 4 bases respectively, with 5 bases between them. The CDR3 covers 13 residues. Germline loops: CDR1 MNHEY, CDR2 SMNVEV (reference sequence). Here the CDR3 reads CASSLRRTGELFF. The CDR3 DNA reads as TGTGCCAGCAGTTTACGCCGCACCGGGGAGCTGTTTTTT.

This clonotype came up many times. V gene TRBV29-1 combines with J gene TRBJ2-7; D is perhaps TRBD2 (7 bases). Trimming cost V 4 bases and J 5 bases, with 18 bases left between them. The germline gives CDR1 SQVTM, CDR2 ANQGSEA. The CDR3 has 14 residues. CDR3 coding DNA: TGCAGCGTTGGCGGACCCCGGGGGGCCAACGAGCAGTACTTC. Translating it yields CSVGGPRGANEQYF.

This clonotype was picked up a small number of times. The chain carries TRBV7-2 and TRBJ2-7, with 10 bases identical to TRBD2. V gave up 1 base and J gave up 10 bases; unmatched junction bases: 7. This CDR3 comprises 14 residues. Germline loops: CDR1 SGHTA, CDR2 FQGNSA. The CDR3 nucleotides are TGTGCCAGCAGCTTAGGGATGAGCGGGAGGGACCAGTACTTC. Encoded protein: CASSLGMSGRDQYF. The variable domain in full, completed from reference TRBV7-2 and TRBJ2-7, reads GAGVSQSPSNKVTEKGKDVELRCDPISGHTALYWYRQSLGQGLEFLIYFQGNSAPDKSGLPSDRFSAERTGGSVSTLTIQRTQQEDSAVYLCASSLGMSGRDQYFGPGTRLTVT.

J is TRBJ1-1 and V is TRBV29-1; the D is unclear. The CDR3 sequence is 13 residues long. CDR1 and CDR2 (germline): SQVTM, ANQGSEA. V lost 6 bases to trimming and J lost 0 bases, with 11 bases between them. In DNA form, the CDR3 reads TGCAGCGTCAAGAATGGGGTGAACACTGAAGCTTTCTTT. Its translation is CSVKNGVNTEAFF.

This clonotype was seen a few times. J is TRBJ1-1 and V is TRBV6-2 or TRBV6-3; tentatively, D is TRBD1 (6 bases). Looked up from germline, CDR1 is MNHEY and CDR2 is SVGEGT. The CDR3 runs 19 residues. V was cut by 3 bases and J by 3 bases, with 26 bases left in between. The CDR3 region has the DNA TGTGCCAGCAGTTATCACCGACCCAACAGGGCTGTTGGGGACACTGAAGCTTTCTTT. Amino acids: CASSYHRPNRAVGDTEAFF.

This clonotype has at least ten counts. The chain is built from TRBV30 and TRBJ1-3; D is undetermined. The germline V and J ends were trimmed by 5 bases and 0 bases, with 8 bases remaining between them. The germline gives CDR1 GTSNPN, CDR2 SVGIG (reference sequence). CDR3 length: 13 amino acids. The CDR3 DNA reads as TGTGCCTGGGGCTACGGCTCTGGAAACACCATATATTTT. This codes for CAWGYGSGNTIYF.

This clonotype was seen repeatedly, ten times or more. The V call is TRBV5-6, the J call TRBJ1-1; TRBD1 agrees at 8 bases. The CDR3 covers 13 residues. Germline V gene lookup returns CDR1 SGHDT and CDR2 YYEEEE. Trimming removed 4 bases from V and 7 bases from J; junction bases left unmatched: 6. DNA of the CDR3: TGTGCCAGCAGCGACGCCGGACAGGGTGAAGCTTTCTTT. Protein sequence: CASSDAGQGEAFF.

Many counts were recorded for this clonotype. This CDR3 is CASTIRGARGTKAFF. The DNA of the CDR3 is TGTGCCAGCACCATCCGGGGGGCCCGGGGTACTAAAGCTTTCTTT. V usage is TRBV28 and J usage is TRBJ1-1; D may be TRBD1 (6 bases). There are 15 residues in the CDR3. V was shortened by 7 bases and J by 9 bases, with 24 bases between the two germline ends. Germline lookup yields CDR1 MDHEN and CDR2 SYDVKM.

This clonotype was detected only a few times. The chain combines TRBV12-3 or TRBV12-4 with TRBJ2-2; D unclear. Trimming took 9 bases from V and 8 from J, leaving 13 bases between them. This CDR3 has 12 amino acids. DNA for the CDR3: TGTGCCAGTTGGGAAGGAACGGGGGAGCTGTTTTTT. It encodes CASWEGTGELFF.

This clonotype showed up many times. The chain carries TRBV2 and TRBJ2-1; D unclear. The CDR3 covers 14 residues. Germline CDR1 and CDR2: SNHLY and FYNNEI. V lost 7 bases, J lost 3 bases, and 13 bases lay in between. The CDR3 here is CASMWSERYNEQFF. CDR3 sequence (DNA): TGTGCCAGCATGTGGTCGGAACGCTACAATGAGCAGTTCTTC.

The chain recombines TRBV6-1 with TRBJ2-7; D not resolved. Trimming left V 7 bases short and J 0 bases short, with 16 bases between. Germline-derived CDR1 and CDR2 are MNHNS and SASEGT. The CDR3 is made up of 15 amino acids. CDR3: CASTTGPRRSYEQYF. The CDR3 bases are TGTGCCAGCACCACGGGCCCGCGGCGCTCCTACGAGCAGTACTTC.

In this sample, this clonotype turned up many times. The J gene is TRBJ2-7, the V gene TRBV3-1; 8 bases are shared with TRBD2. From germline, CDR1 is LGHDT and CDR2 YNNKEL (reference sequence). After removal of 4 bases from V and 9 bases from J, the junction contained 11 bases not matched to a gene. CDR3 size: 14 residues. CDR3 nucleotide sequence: TGTGCCAGCAGCCGGACTAGCACAGCGGTGAGGCAGTACTTC. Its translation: CASSRTSTAVRQYF.

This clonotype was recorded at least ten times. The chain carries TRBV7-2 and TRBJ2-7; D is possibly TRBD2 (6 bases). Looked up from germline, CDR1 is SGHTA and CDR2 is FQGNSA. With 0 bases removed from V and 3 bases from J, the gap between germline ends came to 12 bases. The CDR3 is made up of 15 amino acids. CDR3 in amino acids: CASSLAYGSRYEQYF. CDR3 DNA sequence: TGTGCCAGCAGCTTAGCCTACGGGAGCCGCTACGAGCAGTACTTC.